This record looks at one TCR beta chain sequence and its context. In the authors' methods: Nucleated cell number was recorded as an estimate derived from reference gene primer amplification. Assay used: immunoSEQ multiplex PCR; TCRdb lists only in-frame clones, some missing. The V and J calls and clone size were taken over from that table, and D and trimming were inferred from the DNA. The sample lists roughly 230,000 clones; over 70% were seen once. This sample is drawn from a study of blood T cell repertoires in COVID-19. Overall study context: The samples span acute and convalescent COVID-19 from the United States, Italy and Spain. Sources were T cells, B-cell-depleted T cells, or PBMCs; the material itself was cDNA or gDNA.

The TCR sequence derives from a woman over 75 with acute or convalescent COVID-19. The sequencing input was peripheral blood.

CDR3 residues: CASSQDGQTGRPQHF. CDR3 DNA: TGCGCCAGCAGCCAAGATGGGCAGACCGGCCGGCCCCAGCATTTT. The rearrangement links TRBV4-1 to TRBJ1-5; D call uncertain. Germline V gives CDR1 MGHRA, CDR2 YSYEKL. The CDR3 runs 15 residues. V was shortened by 0 bases and J by 9 bases, with 15 bases between the two germline ends.